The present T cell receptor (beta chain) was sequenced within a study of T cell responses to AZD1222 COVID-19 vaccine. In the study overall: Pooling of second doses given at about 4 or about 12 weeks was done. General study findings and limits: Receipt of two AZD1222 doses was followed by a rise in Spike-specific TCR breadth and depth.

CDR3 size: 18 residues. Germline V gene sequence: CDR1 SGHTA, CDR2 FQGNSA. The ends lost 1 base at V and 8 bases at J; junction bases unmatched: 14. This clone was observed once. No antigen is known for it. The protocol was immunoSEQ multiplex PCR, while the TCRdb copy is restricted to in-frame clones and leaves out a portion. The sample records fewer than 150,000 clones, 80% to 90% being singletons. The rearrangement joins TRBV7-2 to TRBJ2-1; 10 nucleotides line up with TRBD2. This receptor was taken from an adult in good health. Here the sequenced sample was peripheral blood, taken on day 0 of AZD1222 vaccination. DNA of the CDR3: TGTGCCAGCAGCTTAGTTTCGCCGGGACTAGCGTTTTTGTATGAGCAGTTCTTC. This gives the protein CASSLVSPGLAFLYEQFF.